This T cell receptor beta chain is from a study of blood T cell repertoires in COVID-19. Across the whole study: Sites across the United States, Italy and Spain contributed samples from acute and convalescent COVID-19. From T cells, B-cell-depleted T cells, or PBMCs came the material, which was cDNA or gDNA.

Per the study methods: Nucleated cell number was recorded as an estimate derived from reference gene primer amplification. Libraries were prepared by immunoSEQ multiplex PCR; TCRdb keeps only in-frame clonotypes and omits some of them. V, J and clone size are those of that table, while D and trimming were read from the DNA. This table has over 45,000 clones, 70% to 80% appearing once. The CDR3 has 14 amino acids. The junction had 5 bases not matched to a gene; V was cut back by 4 bases and J by 2 bases. The germline V gene encodes CDR1 SEHNR and CDR2 FQNEAQ (reference sequence). The sequence was collected from a man aged 50-59 years with active or convalescent COVID-19. Sequencing used peripheral blood. The chain couples TRBV7-9 to TRBJ2-7, with TRBD2 matching 7 bases. The CDR3 spells CASSSGLDPYEQYF. The CDR3 nucleotides read TGTGCCAGCAGCTCCGGACTAGATCCCTACGAGCAGTACTTC.